This is a list of T cell receptor beta chains from one sample in a study of T cells in Graves' hyperthyroidism and ophthalmopathy. TCRdb analysed the multiplex PCR reads with MiXCR anew, one entry per CDR3 protein. Among 460,000 or so distinct CDR3 sequences, under 15% were seen once, and the ten largest hold roughly 17%. The sequenced sample was blood. The receptor source for this set is a woman between 18 and 29 years old with Graves' hyperthyroidism. The CDR3 runs from the conserved cysteine through the conserved F or W. D genes are given only for firm matches. Only part of the rows carry a size: once, few, many, or a class if the clone is expanded.

J gene,CDR3 length,V gene,D gene,clone size,CDR3 DNA,CDR3 protein
TRBJ2-3,11,TRBV2,-,many,TGTGCCAGTACCACACCAGATACGCAGTATTTT,CASTTPDTQYF
TRBJ2-2,13,TRBV29-1,-,many,TGCAGCGTTAAGCCGACTTGGACCGGGGAGCTGTTTTTT,CSVKPTWTGELFF
TRBJ2-3,14,TRBV19,-,many,TGTGCCAGTAGTACTCAGGCGACCACAGATACGCAGTATTTT,CASSTQATTDTQYF
TRBJ2-3,15,TRBV2,-,few,TGTGCCAGCATGGTTGAGACAGACTCTGATACTACGCAGTATTTT,CASMVETDSDTTQYF
TRBJ2-2,17,TRBV29-1,TRBD1,many,TGCAGCGTTGTAACTCCCAGGACAGGGCAGAACACCGGGGAGCTGTTTTTT,CSVVTPRTGQNTGELFF
TRBJ1-5,16,TRBV7-3,-,many,TGTGCCAGCAGCTCGCAGGGTCTGGGCAGCAATCAGCCCCAGCATTTT,CASSSQGLGSNQPQHF
TRBJ2-1,14,TRBV27,-,many,TGTGCCAGCAGTTTCAGGCGAGGGATCGATGAGCAGTTCTTC,CASSFRRGIDEQFF
TRBJ2-1,13,TRBV29-1,TRBD2,many,TGCAGCGTTCCCCTAGCGGGAGTACGTGAGCAGTTCTTC,CSVPLAGVREQFF
TRBJ2-1,14,TRBV5-1,-,-,TGCGCCAGCAGCTCACGGACCACGTCGGGTGAGCAGTTCTTC,CASSSRTTSGEQFF
TRBJ2-1,16,TRBV11-3,TRBD2,many,TGTGCCAGCAGGCCGCCGGGACTAGAGGTCAGTAATGAGCAGTTCTTC,CASRPPGLEVSNEQFF
TRBJ2-3,15,TRBV15,-,many,TGTGCCACCAGCAGACCTACTCTCCTCCTTGATACGCAGTATTTT,CATSRPTLLLDTQYF
TRBJ1-1,11,TRBV19,-,many,TGTGCCAGTACCTACCGCACTGAAGCTTTCTTT,CASTYRTEAFF
TRBJ1-1,17,TRBV12-3/TRBV12-4,TRBD1,many,TGTGCCAGCAGCCGCCCCCTAAGGACAGGGGCGAACACTGAAGCTTTCTTT,CASSRPLRTGANTEAFF
TRBJ2-1,16,TRBV9,-,few,TGTGCCAGCAGCGTAGAGGGCCTTGTTGCCTACAATGAGCAGTTCTTC,CASSVEGLVAYNEQFF
TRBJ1-5,17,TRBV7-2,-,few,TGTGCCAGCAGCTATGGAAACCTAGCCGGGAAGAATCAGCCCCAGCATTTT,CASSYGNLAGKNQPQHF
TRBJ1-5,15,TRBV7-2,-,few,TGTGCCAGCAGCGGCATGGGGCACCTTAATCAGCCCCAGCATTTT,CASSGMGHLNQPQHF
TRBJ1-2,13,TRBV29-1,-,few,TGCAGCGTTGAGGTGGCGGGAACGGGTGGCTACACCTTC,CSVEVAGTGGYTF
TRBJ1-5,13,TRBV20-1,-,many,TGCAGCCTGGCGGCGGGGGTTCATCAGCCCCAGCATTTT,CSLAAGVHQPQHF
TRBJ1-1,14,TRBV15,-,few,TGTGCCACCAGCAGAGATTTGGAAGGCCTTGAAGCTTTCTTT,CATSRDLEGLEAFF
TRBJ2-5,13,TRBV29-1,-,-,TGCAGCGTTGGTCCACGGGGCCAAGAGACCCAGTACTTC,CSVGPRGQETQYF
TRBJ2-3,15,TRBV3-1,TRBD2,many,TGTGCCAGCAGCATCGAGGCGGGACTAGTAAATACGCAGTATTTT,CASSIEAGLVNTQYF
TRBJ1-1,14,TRBV5-5,-,many,TGTGCCAGCAGCCGCCGGGGAGGGGACACTGAAGCTTTCTTT,CASSRRGGDTEAFF
TRBJ2-7,14,TRBV7-6,-,-,TGTGCCAGCAGCTTAGCACTAGCTACGTCCGAACAGTACTTC,CASSLALATSEQYF
TRBJ2-3,13,TRBV29-1,-,many,TGCAGCTCTTTTGCATCGGTAACAGATACGCAGTATTTT,CSSFASVTDTQYF